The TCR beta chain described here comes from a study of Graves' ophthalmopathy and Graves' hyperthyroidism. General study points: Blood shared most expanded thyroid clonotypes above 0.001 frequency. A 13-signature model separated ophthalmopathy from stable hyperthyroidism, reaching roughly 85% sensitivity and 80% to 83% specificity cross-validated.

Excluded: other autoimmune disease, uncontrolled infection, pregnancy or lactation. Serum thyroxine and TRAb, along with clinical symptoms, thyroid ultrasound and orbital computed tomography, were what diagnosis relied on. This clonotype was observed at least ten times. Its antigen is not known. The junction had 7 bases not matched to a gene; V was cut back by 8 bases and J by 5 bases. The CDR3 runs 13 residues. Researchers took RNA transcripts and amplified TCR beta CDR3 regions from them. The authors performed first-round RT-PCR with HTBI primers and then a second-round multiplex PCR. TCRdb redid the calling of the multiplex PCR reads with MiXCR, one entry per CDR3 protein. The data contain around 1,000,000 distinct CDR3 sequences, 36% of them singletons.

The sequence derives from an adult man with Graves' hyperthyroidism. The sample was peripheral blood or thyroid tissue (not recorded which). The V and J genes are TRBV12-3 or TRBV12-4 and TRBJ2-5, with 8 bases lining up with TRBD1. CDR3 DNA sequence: TGTGCCAGCGGCAGGGGGCTGTCGGAGACCCAGTACTTC. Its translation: CASGRGLSETQYF.